This T cell receptor beta chain was found in a study of blood T cell repertoires in COVID-19. Study summary: Researchers got acute and convalescent COVID-19 samples from the United States, Italy and Spain. PBMCs, B-cell-depleted T cells, or T cells were the source of the cDNA or gDNA that made up the material.

In the authors' methods: Reference gene primers were amplified, and this amplification served to estimate nucleated cell counts. Measured with immunoSEQ multiplex PCR; TCRdb has only the in-frame clones, and not every one. Clonal size and the V and J genes are those of that table, whereas D and trimming came from the DNA. This table has 110,000 or so clones, around 84% appearing once. The CDR3 consists of 15 residues. Deletions cut 0 bases from V and 1 base from J, with 7 bases between. CDR1 and CDR2 (germline): MGHRA, YSYEKL. Sequenced sample: peripheral blood. The chain has TRBV4-1 and TRBJ1-3, with D hard to call. This clonotype was sampled from a woman between 40 and 50 years old with acute or convalescent COVID-19. The CDR3 region is CASSQDTGSGNTIYF. The CDR3 DNA sequence: TGCGCCAGCAGCCAAGATACCGGTTCTGGAAACACCATATATTTT.